This T cell receptor beta chain is drawn from a study of T cell clonality in common variable immunodeficiency. Study-level results: CVID subjects shared fewer TCRbeta clones than healthy controls did.

Method: immunoSEQ multiplex PCR; TCRdb's copy keeps in-frame clones and lacks some. The sample holds about 74,000 clones, and no clone turns up only once. The CDR3 length is 15 residues. Germline CDR1 and CDR2: KGHDR and SFDVKD. Trimming cost V 4 bases and J 4 bases, with 14 bases left between them. This clone appeared many times. Its antigen is unidentified. Coverage ceases 3 residues before the CDR3 finishes, and the germline J gene fills in the end. V usage is TRBV24-1 and J usage is TRBJ2-3; D uncertain. The receptor comes from a person aged 18-69 years in good health. Sequenced sample: peripheral blood mononuclear cells. CDR3 DNA (partial): TGTGCCACCAGTGACTCCCAATCAGTGGCAGATACG. Translation: CATSDSQSVADT. From start to end, the CDR3 is CATSDSQSVADTQYF.